This T cell receptor (beta chain) originates from a study of OX40 agonist ivuxolimab in advanced cancers. On the study more broadly: Melanoma, hepatocellular carcinoma, head and neck or renal cell cancer occurred in dose-escalation patients. Study results and limitations: Low levels of normalized T-cell clonal expansion also appeared in some nonresponders. CD4+ T cells averaged fewer expanded clones than CD8+ T cells.

Concerning this clone: Antigen: not known.

There are 13 residues in the CDR3. Germline CDR1 reads ENHRY; CDR2 reads SYGVKD. V gave up 0 bases and J gave up 3 bases, with 5 bases separating them. Profiled with immunoSEQ multiplex PCR; TCRdb holds only in-frame clones, not every one. The table has over 90,000 clones, around 85% seen once. The TCR originated in an adult with an advanced solid tumor such as melanoma, head and neck, liver or kidney cancer. The material sequenced was CD4+ or CD8+ T cells sorted from blood, taken in a trial of the OX40 agonist ivuxolimab. This sequence joins TRBV10-3 and TRBJ1-1, with D unresolved. The CDR3 here is CAISESVDTEAFF. The CDR3 DNA follows: TGTGCCATCAGTGAGTCAGTAGACACTGAAGCTTTCTTT.